The 22 T cell receptor beta chains in this list originate from one sample, sequenced in a study of blood T cell repertoires in COVID-19. Here immunoSEQ multiplex PCR was the method, and the copy in TCRdb shows in-frame clones only, minus some. This sample has roughly 220,000 clones, with 86% found just once. Sequencing was carried out using peripheral blood. The receptors were sampled from a man aged 80 or over with acute or convalescent COVID-19.

This clone was observed a handful of times. This chain uses TRBV7-2 with TRBJ2-3, with unresolved D. Germline V gene lookup returns CDR1 SGHTA and CDR2 FQGNSA. The ends were cut back, 1 base at V and 0 bases at J, with 5 bases in the middle. The CDR3 contains 14 residues. CDR3 region: CASSLVVSTDTQYF. The DNA for the CDR3 is TGTGCCAGCAGCTTAGTAGTAAGCACAGATACGCAGTATTTT.

Comments on this clone: Compared with germline, one end of the junction differs, possibly owing to a read error. The V gene is TRBV6-1, the J gene TRBJ2-1; 10 bases are a match to TRBD2. The CDR3 length is 15 residues. Germline V gives CDR1 MNHNS, CDR2 SASEGT. The CDR3 reads CASSQAGGEIYEQFF. For the CDR3, the DNA is TGTGCCAGCAGTCAAGCGGGAGGGGAGATCTATGAGCAGTTCTTC.

The chain combines TRBV6-2 or TRBV6-3 with TRBJ2-7; a possible D gene is TRBD2 (7 bases). Trimming removed 4 bases at V and 6 bases at J, with 13 bases between. The CDR3 is made up of 13 amino acids. Looked up from germline, CDR1 is MNHEY and CDR2 is SVGEGT. This CDR3 reads CASSFLRGAEQYV. The CDR3 DNA is TGTGCCAGCAGTTTCCTACGGGGGGCCGAGCAGTACGTC.

The chain recombines TRBV29-1 with TRBJ1-4; 8 nucleotides line up with TRBD1. Unmatched junction bases numbered 9, after V lost 7 bases and J lost 14 bases. The CDR3 totals 11 residues. The germline CDR1 and CDR2 sequences are SQVTM and ANQGSEA. The CDR3 spells CSGTDRGNLFF. For the CDR3, the DNA is TGCAGCGGCACCGACAGGGGCAATCTGTTTTTT. Variable domain in full (rest from reference TRBV29-1 and TRBJ1-4): SAVISQKPSRDICQRGTSLTIQCQVDSQVTMMFWYRQQPGQSLTLIATANQGSEATYESGFVIDKFPISRPNLTFSTLTVSNMSPEDSSIYLCSGTDRGNLFFGSGTQLSVL.

The gene calls are TRBV24-1 and TRBJ1-2; D is possibly TRBD1 (5 bases). V lost 5 bases and J lost 6, with 18 bases in between. The CDR3 sequence is 15 residues long. Germline V lookup: CDR1 KGHDR, CDR2 SFDVKD. The CDR3 here is CATSASGLGKDGYTF. In DNA, the CDR3 is TGTGCCACCAGTGCTTCGGGACTGGGGAAGGATGGCTACACCTTC.

Details on this clone: One end of the junction is discordant with germline, which a read error may explain. The chain is built from TRBV28 and TRBJ1-2; possibly TRBD1 for D (5 bases). In germline, CDR1 is MDHEN, CDR2 SYDVKM. This CDR3 spans 14 amino acids. The DNA of the CDR3 is TGTGCCAGCAGTTTACGACAGACTCTAAACCGTCACTTCTTC. It yields the protein CASSLRQTLNRHFF.

This chain uses TRBV7-3 with TRBJ2-1, with D possibly being TRBD2 (5 bases). The CDR3 runs to 14 residues. Trimming removed 1 base at V and 6 bases at J, with 10 bases between. Germline CDR1 SGHTA, CDR2 FQGTGA. CDR3 DNA sequence: TGTGCCAGCAGCTTAATGGGAGAGGTCAATGAGCAGTTCTTC. Its translation: CASSLMGEVNEQFF.

This clone has just a few counts. The chain recombines TRBV19 with TRBJ2-1; the D gene is possibly TRBD1 (6 bases). The CDR3 consists of 13 residues. CDR1 and CDR2 (germline): LNHDA, SQIVND (reference sequence). Trimming cost V 3 bases and J 7 bases, with 10 bases left between them. The CDR3 DNA follows: TGTGCCAGTAGTATTAGCCAGGGGAATGAGCAGTTCTTC. This encodes CASSISQGNEQFF. Full variable domain (rest looked up from reference TRBV19 and TRBJ2-1): DGGITQSPKYLFRKEGQNVTLSCEQNLNHDAMYWYRQDPGQGLRLIYYSQIVNDFQKGDIAEGYSVSREKKESFPLTVTSAQKNPTAFYLCASSISQGNEQFFGPGTRLTVL.

This chain uses TRBV2 with TRBJ2-6, with a tentative D call TRBD1 (6 bases). V lost 6 bases and J lost 1, with 10 bases in between. The CDR3 covers 15 residues. CDR1 is SNHLY and CDR2 is FYNNEI in the germline V gene. CDR3 protein: CASSLRGSGANVLTF. CDR3 nucleotide sequence: TGTGCCAGCAGCCTCAGGGGATCTGGGGCCAACGTCCTGACTTTC.

This clone was found once. This chain connects TRBV7-2 to TRBJ2-3; 16 bases line up with TRBD2. Germline trimming cut 7 bases from V and 4 bases from J; bases unmatched to any gene: 2. Germline CDR1 and CDR2: SGHTA and FQGNSA. The CDR3 runs 15 residues. CDR3 amino acids: CASTGTSGRADTQYF. CDR3 nucleotides: TGTGCCAGCACCGGGACTAGCGGGAGGGCAGATACGCAGTATTTT.

The chain links TRBV7-3 to TRBJ1-2, with 8 bases fitting TRBD1. The germline V gene encodes CDR1 SGHTA and CDR2 FQGTGA. The CDR3 has 15 residues. The trim removed 0 bases at V and 8 bases at J, leaving 8 bases unmatched. CDR3 sequence reads: CASSLTGTGSLGYTF. The DNA for the CDR3 is TGTGCCAGCAGCTTAACTGGGACAGGCAGTCTAGGCTACACCTTC.

Turning to this clone: This same CDR3 is encoded by further DNA sequences in the sample. V and J are TRBV18 and TRBJ2-3; 9 bases agree with TRBD1. In germline, CDR1 is KGHSH, CDR2 LQKENI. The CDR3 runs 15 residues. With 6 bases clipped from V and 1 base from J, the junction kept 5 bases outside the gene matches. The chain's CDR3 is CASSPRTGGTDTQYF. CDR3 DNA sequence: TGTGCCAGCTCGCCTCGGACAGGGGGCACAGATACGCAGTATTTT.

The V call is TRBV27, the J call TRBJ1-4; D gene unclear. The germline V gene has CDR1 MNHEY and CDR2 SMNVEV (reference sequence). Trimming cost V 2 bases and J 3 bases, with 7 bases left between them. The CDR3 sequence is 14 residues long. The chain's CDR3 is CASSLGGSNEKLFF. In DNA, the CDR3 is TGTGCCAGCAGTTTAGGAGGTTCTAATGAAAAACTGTTTTTT.

In this sample, this clone turned up once. The genes are TRBV15 and TRBJ1-1; D call uncertain. The CDR3 contains 15 residues. Trimming cost V 5 bases and J 6 bases, with 19 bases left between them. Germline-derived CDR1 and CDR2 are LNHNV and YYDKDF (reference sequence). The CDR3 loop reads CATSGRVLSVPEAFF. In DNA form, the CDR3 reads TGTGCCACCAGCGGTCGAGTGCTTTCGGTGCCTGAAGCTTTCTTT.

This clone came up a few times. The chain couples TRBV7-9 to TRBJ1-2, with TRBD1 as a possible D gene (5 bases). CDR1 and CDR2 from the germline V gene are SEHNR and FQNEAQ (reference sequence). This CDR3 has 17 amino acids. Trimming left V 5 bases short and J 1 base short, with 20 bases between. The DNA for the CDR3 is TGTGCCAGCAGCCCGGCCCACAGGTTTAAAGATAACTATGGCTACACCTTC. As protein: CASSPAHRFKDNYGYTF.

The chain joins TRBV18 to TRBJ1-1; D unresolved. The CDR3 spans 15 residues. V lost 0 bases, J lost 1 base, and 9 bases lay in between. The V gene's germline CDR1 is KGHSH and CDR2 LQKENI. CDR3: CASSPPAQQNTEAFF. CDR3 DNA: TGTGCCAGCTCACCACCGGCACAGCAGAACACTGAAGCTTTCTTT.

This chain uses TRBV6-5 with TRBJ1-2; 8 bases fit TRBD1. The CDR3 runs 14 residues. Germline CDR1 reads MNHEY; CDR2 reads SVGAGI. V lost 5 bases to trimming and J lost 8 bases; unmatched junction nucleotides: 10. The CDR3 bases are TGTGCCAGCAGTCCACCGTGGGGGACAGGCGGCTACACCTTC. Translation: CASSPPWGTGGYTF.

The CDR3 DNA is TGTGCCAGCTCACCACCGTTAACAGGGGATGGCTACACCTTC. This codes for CASSPPLTGDGYTF. The chain has TRBV18 and TRBJ1-2, with 7 bases matching TRBD1. There are 14 residues in the CDR3. Trimming cost V 0 bases and J 6 bases; bases outside gene matches: 4. CDR1 and CDR2 from the germline V gene are KGHSH and LQKENI.

V and J are TRBV25-1 and TRBJ2-5, with 11 nucleotides matching TRBD2. The CDR3 contains 14 residues. Germline V gene lookup returns CDR1 MGHDK and CDR2 SYGVNS. Trimming at V came to 7 bases and at J to 5 bases, leaving 6 bases not matched to a gene. This chain's CDR3 is CASTPLAGVETQYF. The DNA of the CDR3 is TGTGCCAGCACCCCACTAGCGGGAGTGGAGACCCAGTACTTC.

The CDR3: CASNREANSPLHF. The DNA for the CDR3 is TGTGCCAGCAATAGGGAGGCTAATTCACCCCTCCACTTT. The chain carries TRBV2 and TRBJ1-6; no clear D. CDR1 and CDR2 (germline): SNHLY, FYNNEI. The V end lost 7 bases, the J end lost 6 bases, and 10 bases lay between the germline ends. CDR3 size: 13 residues. Variable domain in full (rest from reference TRBV2 and TRBJ1-6): EPEVTQTPSHQVTQMGQEVILRCVPISNHLYFYWYRQILGQKVEFLVSFYNNEISEKSEIFDDQFSVERPDGSNFTLKIRSTKLEDSAMYFCASNREANSPLHFGNGTRLTVT.

The rearrangement joins TRBV5-1 to TRBJ2-1; D call uncertain. Between the trimmed V and J ends, which lost 0 bases and 0 bases, there was a span of 7 bases. The CDR3 has 15 amino acids. Germline CDR1 is SGHRS and CDR2 is YFSETQ. CDR3 nucleotide sequence: TGCGCCAGCAGCTTGGTTCCAGGCTCCTACAATGAGCAGTTCTTC. Protein sequence: CASSLVPGSYNEQFF.

This rearrangement joins TRBV2 to TRBJ2-3; tentative D call: TRBD1 (6 bases). CDR3 size: 16 residues. The germline V gene has CDR1 SNHLY and CDR2 FYNNEI. Trimming removed 0 bases from V and 0 bases from J, with 10 bases in between. CDR3 protein: CASSEARGTSTDTQYF. The CDR3, as DNA: TGTGCCAGCAGTGAAGCAAGGGGGACCAGCACAGATACGCAGTATTTT. Full variable domain (remainder filled in from reference TRBV2 and TRBJ2-3): EPEVTQTPSHQVTQMGQEVILRCVPISNHLYFYWYRQILGQKVEFLVSFYNNEISEKSEIFDDQFSVERPDGSNFTLKIRSTKLEDSAMYFCASSEARGTSTDTQYFGPGTRLTVL.